The 21 T cell receptor beta chains in this list originate from one sample, sequenced in a study of CD8+CD57+ T cells in acquired aplastic anemia. Patients chosen for sequencing had CD8+CD57+ cells that had expanded, as shown by flow cytometry. Profiles of TCR beta VDJ and CDR3 were generated from a genomic DNA template. Using its own MiXCR run on the reads, TCRdb lists one record per CDR3 protein. The sample yields about 200,000 distinct CDR3 sequences, 55% to 65% seen once. The sample consisted of sorted CD4+, CD8+, or CD8+CD57+ T cells (not recorded which) from PBMCs. The receptors derive from a human donor with aplastic anemia.

This chain joins TRBV12-3 or TRBV12-4 and TRBJ2-5, with TRBD1 matching 11 bases. V lost 5 bases, J lost 4 bases, and 6 bases stayed unmatched. The CDR3 length is 15 residues. The CDR3 spells CASSPPGQGGETQYF. The CDR3 DNA reads TGTGCCAGCAGTCCTCCGGGACAGGGGGGAGAGACCCAGTACTTC.

The chain links TRBV9 to TRBJ2-5, with D tentatively TRBD1 (6 bases). CDR3 size: 15 residues. Trimming took off 3 bases at V and 6 bases at J, with 18 bases between the two ends. Germline CDR1 and CDR2: SGDLS and YYNGEE. The CDR3 DNA is TGTGCCAGCAGCGGGGACCGGGACACTGGGAAGACCCAGTACTTC. Residues: CASSGDRDTGKTQYF.

This clonotype appeared many times. DNA for the CDR3: TGTGCCAGCAGCTTAGCTGGGGCGTACTACGAGCAGTACTTC. This translates into CASSLAGAYYEQYF. The genes are TRBV11-2 and TRBJ2-7, with D tentatively TRBD1 (5 bases). V lost 1 base, J lost 3 bases, and 10 bases lay in between. The CDR3 has 14 residues. Germline-derived CDR1 and CDR2 are SGHAT and FQNNGV.

This clonotype was seen many times. This chain connects TRBV24-1 to TRBJ1-1; no clear D gene. Germline V gene data show CDR1 as KGHDR and CDR2 as SFDVKD. The CDR3 is made up of 16 amino acids. V was clipped by 0 bases and J by 0 bases, with 10 bases between them. The CDR3, as DNA: TGTGCCACCAGTGATTTGGCGGATTCTATGAACACTGAAGCTTTCTTT. Its protein product is CATSDLADSMNTEAFF.

V usage is TRBV6-2 or TRBV6-3 and J usage is TRBJ2-7; D remains unclear. V was trimmed by 5 bases and J by 2 bases, leaving 4 bases between them. The CDR3 consists of 11 residues. CDR1 is MNHEY, CDR2 SVGEGT, per germline. CDR3 amino acids: CASSMAYEQYF. CDR3 coding DNA: TGTGCCAGCAGTATGGCCTACGAGCAGTACTTC.

The chain joins TRBV12-3 or TRBV12-4 to TRBJ1-6, with D maybe TRBD1 (5 bases). The length of the CDR3 is 13 residues. The germline V and J ends were trimmed by 7 bases and 8 bases, with 12 bases remaining between them. The CDR3 region is CASKRGRYSPLHF. CDR3 DNA: TGTGCCAGCAAGCGGGGCAGATATTCACCCCTCCACTTT.

The rearrangement uses TRBV11-3 and TRBJ1-6, with 9 bases that match TRBD1. Germline lookup yields CDR1 SGHNT and CDR2 YENEEA. The CDR3 extends over 14 amino acids. V shed 5 bases, J shed 8 bases, and the junction held 4 bases outside the gene matches. The CDR3 DNA reads TGTGCCAGCAGCACACAGGGGGCCTATTCACCCCTCCACTTT. It encodes CASSTQGAYSPLHF.

Notes on this clonotype: Relative to the germline gene, one junction end is altered; a read error may explain this. This chain links TRBV2 with TRBJ1-3; D is undetermined. There are 15 residues in the CDR3. The germline V gene has CDR1 SNHLY and CDR2 FYNNEI. CDR3 sequence: CASSEEGLSGNTVYF. The CDR3 DNA reads as TGTGCCAGCAGTGAGGAAGGCCTCTCTGGAAACACCGTATATTTT.

This clonotype was counted once. The rearrangement links TRBV5-1 to TRBJ2-5; D assignment may be TRBD1 or TRBD2 (5 bases each). The CDR3 is 17 residues long. The V gene's germline CDR1 is SGHRS and CDR2 YFSETQ. Trimming took off 1 base at V and 1 base at J, with 17 bases between the two ends. The CDR3, as DNA: TGCGCCAGCAGCTTGTCCCCCCCGGGGACCGGCCAAGAGACCCAGTACTTC. As protein: CASSLSPPGTGQETQYF.

The rearrangement uses TRBV10-3 and TRBJ1-1, with D possibly TRBD1 on 5 matching bases. Germline CDR1 and CDR2: ENHRY and SYGVKD. The length of the CDR3 is 15 residues. V lost 3 bases, J lost 3 bases, and 14 bases lay in between. CDR3 loop: CAISDSGGGYTEAFF. The CDR3 region has the DNA TGTGCCATCAGTGACTCGGGGGGTGGGTACACTGAAGCTTTCTTT.

As to this clonotype: No DNA is shown, since the ends of the CDR3 on it are uncertain; the CDR3 is the one TCRdb lists. This chain uses TRBV19 with TRBJ2-2. Termini included, the CDR3 measures 14 amino acids. Germline V CDR1 and CDR2: LNHDA, SQIVND (reference sequence). This CDR3 is CASSIGQYVGELFF.

This clonotype has more than one count but fewer than ten. The chain is built from TRBV12-3 or TRBV12-4 and TRBJ2-5, with D unresolved. Trimming shortened V by 2 bases and J by 2 bases, and 6 bases separated the two germline ends. This CDR3 spans 13 amino acids. The chain's CDR3 is CASSLMGQETQYF. In nucleotides, the CDR3 is TGTGCCAGCAGTTTAATGGGGCAAGAGACCCAGTACTTC.

The chain links TRBV24-1 to TRBJ2-1, with TRBD2 matching over 7 bases. Germline values: CDR1 KGHDR, CDR2 SFDVKD. Trimming at V came to 5 bases and at J to 7 bases, leaving 13 bases not matched to a gene. The CDR3 consists of 16 residues. The CDR3 DNA follows: TGTGCCACCAGTGCCCGATCCGGACTAGAGGGTAATGAGCAGTTCTTC. It codes for CATSARSGLEGNEQFF.

This clonotype was seen only a few times. The chain recombines TRBV29-1 with TRBJ2-3, with D perhaps matching TRBD1 (5 bases). The V gene lost 7 bases and the J gene lost 5 bases, with 13 bases spanning the gap. Per germline, CDR1 SQVTM and CDR2 ANQGSEA. This CDR3 is 12 amino acids long. CDR3 amino acids: CSAVGLEDTQYF. CDR3 sequence (DNA): TGCAGCGCAGTGGGGCTAGAAGATACGCAGTATTTT.

This clonotype was found a few times. The CDR3 DNA reads as TGTGCCATCAGTGAGGCACAAGGGAACCGTTATGGCTACACCTTC. It is translated as CAISEAQGNRYGYTF. This rearrangement joins TRBV10-3 to TRBJ1-2; D uncertain. Germline V gives CDR1 ENHRY, CDR2 SYGVKD. This CDR3 has 15 residues. V lost 2 bases to trimming and J lost 5 bases, with 15 bases between them.

In its sample, this clonotype was seen once. The chain carries TRBV10-1 and TRBJ2-7; possibly TRBD1 or TRBD2 for D (5 bases each). The V and J ends lost 0 bases and 3 bases respectively, with 12 bases between them. CDR3 length equals 15 residues. The germline CDR1 and CDR2 sequences are WNHNN and SYGVQD (reference sequence). The CDR3 coding sequence is TGCGCCAGCAGTGAGTCCACTGGGACCGACTACGAGCAGTACTTC. Its protein product is CASSESTGTDYEQYF.

The V call is TRBV5-4, the J call TRBJ2-7, with a tentative D call TRBD2 (6 bases). V lost 4 bases to trimming and J lost 3 bases, with 17 bases between them. Germline CDR1 SGHNT, CDR2 YYREEE (reference sequence). This CDR3 has 15 residues. The CDR3: CASSQDGGVNYEQYF. The DNA for the CDR3 is TGTGCCAGCAGCCAAGACGGCGGGGTTAACTACGAGCAGTACTTC. Using reference TRBV5-4 and TRBJ2-7 for the parts outside the CDR3, the full variable domain is ETGVTQSPTHLIKTRGQQVTLRCSSQSGHNTVSWYQQALGQGPQFIFQYYREEENGRGNFPPRFSGLQFPNYSSELNVNALELDDSALYLCASSQDGGVNYEQYFGPGTRLTVT.

In the case of this clonotype: One end of the junction varies from germline; a read error may be responsible. CDR3 nucleotide sequence: TGTGCCGGCAGTTTAAGGGACACCGGGGAGCTGTTTTTT. Its translation: CAGSLRDTGELFF. The chain employs TRBV12-3 or TRBV12-4 and TRBJ2-2; D gene unclear. The CDR3 covers 13 residues.

Here the CDR3 reads CASSNTRRPPYEQYF. The CDR3 nucleotides are TGTGCCAGTAGTAATACCCGACGGCCCCCCTACGAGCAGTACTTC. The chain carries TRBV19 and TRBJ2-7; D unresolved. Trimming pared 4 bases from V and 2 bases from J, leaving 15 bases between. Germline CDR1 and CDR2: LNHDA and SQIVND (reference sequence). This CDR3 spans 15 amino acids. The complete variable domain, with remaining parts taken from reference TRBV19 and TRBJ2-7, reads DGGITQSPKYLFRKEGQNVTLSCEQNLNHDAMYWYRQDPGQGLRLIYYSQIVNDFQKGDIAEGYSVSREKKESFPLTVTSAQKNPTAFYLCASSNTRRPPYEQYFGPGTRLTVT.

This sequence joins TRBV20-1 and TRBJ2-5; TRBD1 agrees at 10 bases. The CDR3 is 14 amino acids. The ends lost 0 bases at V and 5 bases at J; junction bases unmatched: 3. Germline lookup yields CDR1 DFQATT and CDR2 SNEGSKA (reference sequence). The CDR3 loop is CSARDWDRGETQYF. The CDR3 DNA sequence: TGCAGTGCTAGAGACTGGGACAGGGGCGAGACCCAGTACTTC.

This chain connects TRBV24-1 to TRBJ2-3, with D perhaps matching TRBD1 or TRBD2 (5 bases each). Germline V gene lookup returns CDR1 KGHDR and CDR2 SFDVKD. This CDR3 is 13 amino acids long. The V end lost 5 bases, the J end lost 6 bases, and 11 bases lay between the germline ends. In DNA, the CDR3 is TGTGCCACCAGTGCGGCAGGGACGGATACGCAGTATTTT. Translating it yields CATSAAGTDTQYF.